Listed here are 23 T cell receptor beta chains from one sample, sequenced in a study of T cells in Graves' hyperthyroidism and ophthalmopathy. The investigators amplified TCR beta CDR3 regions from RNA transcripts. TCR CDR3 regions were first amplified by RT-PCR with HTBI primers. TCRdb re-called the multiplex PCR reads through MiXCR, storing one row per CDR3 protein. Of nearly 600,000 distinct CDR3 sequences listed, more than 13% are singletons. The sequenced material came from blood. The receptors here all came from a woman under 30 with Graves' ophthalmopathy.

This clonotype was observed a few times. The chain employs TRBV10-3 and TRBJ2-3, with 7 bases that match TRBD2. Unmatched junction bases numbered 10, after V lost 10 bases and J lost 6 bases. This CDR3 is built from 13 residues. Germline CDR1 ENHRY, CDR2 SYGVKD. The CDR3 here is CATLIAGEDTQYF. As DNA, the CDR3 is TGTGCCACCCTCATTGCGGGAGAGGATACGCAGTATTTT.

Ten or more counts support this clonotype. This rearrangement joins TRBV28 to TRBJ2-7; D may be TRBD1 (7 bases). Germline CDR1 MDHEN, CDR2 SYDVKM. V was cut by 3 bases and J by 0 bases, with 15 bases left in between. The CDR3 extends over 16 amino acids. CDR3 DNA sequence: TGTGCCAGCAGTTTGGGGGGACAGCTGCACTCCTACGAGCAGTACTTC. This encodes CASSLGGQLHSYEQYF.

This clonotype was recorded many times. The V call is TRBV6-1, the J call TRBJ2-2, with D perhaps matching TRBD1 or TRBD2 (5 bases each). Looked up from germline, CDR1 is MNHNS and CDR2 is SASEGT. The V end was cut by 9 bases, the J end by 1 base, with 6 bases between. The CDR3 runs 12 residues. CDR3 DNA sequence: TGTGCCAGGGGGGAGAACACCGGGGAGCTGTTTTTT. Translated, it gives CARGENTGELFF.

This clonotype was seen many times. The gene calls are TRBV6-5 and TRBJ2-3; 9 bases fit TRBD2. CDR1 and CDR2 (germline): MNHEY, SVGAGI. The CDR3 has 16 amino acids. V lost 0 bases and J lost 3; bases outside the gene matches: 4. CDR3 loop: CASSYSLAGGTDTQYF. The CDR3 nucleotides read TGTGCCAGCAGTTACTCTCTGGCGGGAGGGACAGATACGCAGTATTTT.

This clonotype was found many times. The chain joins TRBV20-1 to TRBJ2-1; D uncertain. This CDR3 has 11 residues. Trimming left V 3 bases short and J 12 bases short, with 12 bases between. Germline lookup yields CDR1 DFQATT and CDR2 SNEGSKA (reference sequence). In DNA form, the CDR3 reads TGCAGTGCTAGTGGTGATCGTGGGCAGTTCTTC. Its protein is CSASGDRGQFF.

With respect to this clonotype: A read error may explain this, as a much larger clone is one base away. This chain connects TRBV12-3 or TRBV12-4 to TRBJ2-2; 8 bases agree with TRBD1. J was trimmed by 3 bases and V by 5 bases; bases with no gene match: 5. This CDR3 region has 15 residues. The CDR3 protein is CASSDPQGDTGELFF. CDR3 in DNA: TGTGCCAGCAGTGATCCACAGGGGGACACCGGGGAGCTGTTTTTT.

This clonotype showed up just a few times. V usage is TRBV29-1 and J usage is TRBJ2-1; TRBD2 matches at 7 bases. Germline V gene data show CDR1 as SQVTM and CDR2 as ANQGSEA. CDR3 size: 13 residues. The ends lost 4 bases at V and 7 bases at J; junction bases unmatched: 7. The CDR3 bases are TGCAGCGTTGCAGGCCTAGCGGTTAATGAGCAGTTCTTC. Encoded protein: CSVAGLAVNEQFF.

This clonotype was observed at least ten times. The chain employs TRBV11-3 and TRBJ1-1; D is unresolved. The CDR3 spans 14 residues. The V gene's germline CDR1 is SGHNT and CDR2 YENEEA. V lost 6 bases to trimming and J lost 4 bases, with 15 bases between them. In DNA form, the CDR3 reads TGTGCCAGCAGATCTAACAAGGCCCTCACTGAAGCTTTCTTT. Translating it yields CASRSNKALTEAFF.

This clonotype has a count of ten or more. The chain couples TRBV6-2 or TRBV6-3 to TRBJ2-1; D is undetermined. The CDR3 runs to 15 residues. Germline V gene lookup returns CDR1 MNHEY and CDR2 SVGEGT. V was cut by 2 bases and J by 0 bases, with 8 bases left in between. In DNA form, the CDR3 reads TGTGCCAGCAGTTACAGCAAGAGCTCCTACAATGAGCAGTTCTTC. Its protein is CASSYSKSSYNEQFF.

This clonotype has a count of ten or more. This sequence joins TRBV9 and TRBJ2-1; D remains ambiguous. Germline V lookup: CDR1 SGDLS, CDR2 YYNGEE. V lost 2 bases to trimming and J lost 2 bases, with 8 bases between them. CDR3 length: 14 residues. In DNA, the CDR3 is TGTGCCAGCAGCGTCGAGCTTACCTACAATGAGCAGTTCTTC. Its translation: CASSVELTYNEQFF.

With regard to this clonotype: A much larger clone lies a single base off, so this may be a read error. The chain combines TRBV7-9 with TRBJ2-5; 8 nucleotides agree with TRBD2. From germline, CDR1 is SEHNR and CDR2 FQNEAQ (reference sequence). The CDR3 contains 14 residues. V lost 6 bases to trimming and J lost 1 base; unmatched junction nucleotides: 4. In DNA form, the CDR3 reads TGTGCCAGCAGGGGGACTAGGGTCCAAGAGACCCAGTACTTC. Translation gives CASRGTRVQETQYF. Filled out from reference TRBV7-9 and TRBJ2-5, the complete variable domain reads DTGVSQNPRHKITKRGQNVTFRCDPISEHNRLYWYRQTLGQGPEFLTYFQNEAQLEKSRLLSDRFSAERPKGSFSTLEIQRTEQGDSAMYLCASRGTRVQETQYFGPGTRLLVL.

This clonotype has a count of ten or more. This chain connects TRBV6-1 to TRBJ2-7; TRBD2 agrees at 8 bases. V trimming: 2 bases; J trimming: 2 bases; junction bases outside the gene matches: 5. Germline assignment: CDR1 MNHNS and CDR2 SASEGT. This CDR3 is 15 amino acids long. The CDR3 loop reads CASSESGGPAYEQYF. Written as DNA, the CDR3 is TGTGCCAGCAGTGAATCGGGAGGGCCCGCCTACGAGCAGTACTTC.

This clonotype was observed at least ten times. The rearrangement uses TRBV6-2 or TRBV6-3 and TRBJ2-4; 11 bases match TRBD2. The CDR3 sequence is 17 residues long. Germline V gene lookup returns CDR1 MNHEY and CDR2 SVGEGT. V dropped 2 bases and J dropped 3; count of bases not matched to a gene: 6. CDR3 in DNA: TGTGCCAGCAGTTACAGGGGACTAGCGGTCGGCAAAAACATTCAGTACTTC. Protein sequence: CASSYRGLAVGKNIQYF.

This clonotype was detected ten times or more. The chain carries TRBV6-2 or TRBV6-3 and TRBJ2-5; 13 positions agree with TRBD2. Germline values: CDR1 MNHEY, CDR2 SVGEGT. The CDR3 has 15 amino acids. The V gene end was trimmed by 6 bases and the J gene end by 4 bases; junction bases not matched to a gene: 5. CDR3 sequence (DNA): TGTGCCAGCAGCCTGGGACTAGCGGGAAGAGAGACCCAGTACTTC. It specifies CASSLGLAGRETQYF.

As concerns this clonotype: A much larger clonotype is one base distant, so this may be a read error. The chain recombines TRBV12-3 or TRBV12-4 with TRBJ2-3; the D is unclear. The CDR3 runs 15 residues. The CDR3 DNA reads as TGTGCCAGCAGTTTGGCCCGAATAACCACAGATATGCAGTATTTT. This sequence encodes CASSLARITTDMQYF.

This clonotype was picked up many times. The CDR3 sequence: CASGFDRHRQYF. In nucleotides, the CDR3 is TGTGCCAGCGGGTTCGACAGGCACCGTCAGTACTTC. The chain is built from TRBV28 and TRBJ2-4, with D perhaps matching TRBD1 (6 bases). Germline CDR1 MDHEN, CDR2 SYDVKM. CDR3 length: 12 residues. The V end lost 8 bases, the J end lost 12 bases, and 17 bases lay between the germline ends.

This clonotype was recorded a few times. The V and J genes are TRBV20-1 and TRBJ2-5; 7 bases match TRBD2. This CDR3 comprises 16 residues. Unmatched junction bases numbered 10, after V lost 2 bases and J lost 1 base. Germline V gene lookup returns CDR1 DFQATT and CDR2 SNEGSKA (reference sequence). Written as DNA, the CDR3 is TGCAGTGCTAGACATTATGGGGGGGAGGGCCAAGAGACCCAGTACTTC. It is translated as CSARHYGGEGQETQYF.

This clonotype has ten or more counts. This chain uses TRBV7-9 with TRBJ2-7; 12 bases map to TRBD1. The CDR3 covers 15 residues. Germline-derived CDR1 and CDR2 are SEHNR and FQNEAQ (reference sequence). With V trimmed by 5 bases and J by 0 bases, 2 bases remained unmatched. The CDR3 loop is CASSMGQGASYEQYF. CDR3 DNA sequence: TGTGCCAGCAGCATGGGACAGGGGGCCTCCTACGAGCAGTACTTC. The complete variable domain, with remaining parts taken from reference TRBV7-9 and TRBJ2-7, reads DTGVSQNPRHKITKRGQNVTFRCDPISEHNRLYWYRQTLGQGPEFLTYFQNEAQLEKSRLLSDRFSAERPKGSFSTLEIQRTEQGDSAMYLCASSMGQGASYEQYFGPGTRLTVT.

This clonotype was counted many times. The chain uses TRBV4-2 and TRBJ2-3; D remains unclear. The CDR3 is 15 amino acids. V dropped 0 bases and J dropped 2 bases, with 9 bases sitting between them. In germline, CDR1 is LGHNA, CDR2 YNFKEQ. CDR3 loop: CASSQDDQHTDTQYF. For the CDR3, the DNA is TGTGCCAGCAGCCAAGACGACCAGCACACAGATACGCAGTATTTT.

CDR3 amino acids: CASSVGQGPNQPQHF. As DNA, the CDR3 is TGTGCCAGCAGCGTAGGTCAGGGGCCAAATCAGCCCCAGCATTTT. This chain joins TRBV9 and TRBJ1-5; D perhaps matches TRBD1 (6 bases). V was trimmed by 0 bases and J by 4 bases, leaving 11 bases between them. This CDR3 has 15 residues. Germline V gives CDR1 SGDLS, CDR2 YYNGEE.

V usage is TRBV9 and J usage is TRBJ2-2; 9 nucleotides match TRBD1. Germline-derived CDR1 and CDR2 are SGDLS and YYNGEE. The CDR3 has 15 amino acids. J lost 5 bases, V lost 3 bases, and 5 bases had no gene match. The CDR3 DNA reads as TGTGCCAGCAGCGGAACAGGGGGCCTTACCGGGGAGCTGTTTTTT. Protein: CASSGTGGLTGELFF. The complete variable domain, with remaining parts taken from reference TRBV9 and TRBJ2-2, reads DSGVTQTPKHLITATGQRVTLRCSPRSGDLSVYWYQQSLDQGLQFLIQYYNGEERAKGNILERFSAQQFPDLHSELNLSSLELGDSALYFCASSGTGGLTGELFFGEGSRLTVL.

This clonotype was seen a few times. This sequence joins TRBV28 and TRBJ1-5, with TRBD1 identical over 7 bases. There are 14 residues in the CDR3. Losses at the gene ends were 5 bases for V and 7 bases for J; bases not matched to a gene: 8. Germline assignment: CDR1 MDHEN and CDR2 SYDVKM. The CDR3 DNA reads TGTGCCAGCAGTAAAGGACAGGCACGGCAGCCCCAGCATTTT. This translates into CASSKGQARQPQHF.

This clonotype was recorded many times. This sequence joins TRBV19 and TRBJ2-7, with 7 bases identical to TRBD1. CDR1 and CDR2 from the germline V gene are LNHDA and SQIVND (reference sequence). CDR3 length equals 14 residues. The V segment lost 6 bases and the J segment 1 base; nucleotides outside the gene matches: 6. The CDR3 region has the DNA TGTGCCAGTAGCTCTGGACAGGCTTCCTACGAGCAGTACTTC. It encodes CASSSGQASYEQYF.